This T cell receptor (beta chain) stems from a study of post-analysis software for immune sequencing data. Overall study findings and caveats: With F measure, samples from one preparation batch clustered together strongly. Patients had higher frequencies than controls of four to six TRBV segments, including TRBV5-6, TRBV5-1 and TRBV20-1.

Prepared libraries of TCR beta cDNA carried unique molecular identifiers. Each CDR3 protein is one row after TCRdb ran MiXCR on the PCR reads. Of 700,000 to 900,000 distinct CDR3 sequences in the sample, around 45% were seen once. The CDR3 is made up of 13 amino acids. Germline lookup yields CDR1 SNHLY and CDR2 FYNNEI. As for this clonotype: Its antigen is still unknown.

The source material was blood. The V gene is TRBV2, the J gene TRBJ2-5; no reliable D call. The J call could be wrong; TRBJ2-7 is a better fit for the DNA end. The clonotype originates from a girl aged 10 to 17 with multiple sclerosis. CDR3 DNA: TGTGCCAGCCATCCGAGCGCGGCCTACGAGCAGTACTTC. Translated, it gives CASHPSAAYEQYF.